This T cell receptor (beta chain) was observed in a study of blood T cell repertoires in COVID-19. The wider study: The United States, Italy and Spain provided the acute and convalescent COVID-19 samples. The cDNA or gDNA used as material had been derived from T cells, B-cell-depleted T cells, or PBMCs.

V was shortened by 5 bases and J by 0 bases, with 16 bases between the two germline ends. This CDR3 has 16 amino acids. In germline, CDR1 is WNHNN, CDR2 SYGVQD (reference sequence). Original processing notes: Reference gene primer amplification in the assay estimated nucleated cell counts. The method was immunoSEQ multiplex PCR; TCRdb's version includes in-frame clones alone and lacks a portion of them. The D gene and trimming were derived from the DNA, and the V and J assignments and clone size from that table. This sample yields 260,000 or so clones, of which roughly 82% are seen a single time; about 4.4% belongs to the top ten.

Sequencing was carried out using peripheral blood. The rearrangement uses TRBV10-1 and TRBJ2-5; D may be TRBD1 (5 bases). The receptor comes from an older woman with acute or convalescent COVID-19. This chain's CDR3 is CASSTGQRTNQETQYF. CDR3 nucleotide sequence: TGCGCCAGCAGTACCGGACAAAGAACTAACCAAGAGACCCAGTACTTC.